These 22 T cell receptor beta chains were all obtained from the same sample, sequenced in a study of cytomegalovirus exposure and HLA in healthy donors (dated by TCRdb to the late 2010s). Library preparation used the immunoSEQ multiplex PCR assay. For the multiplex PCR, a mixture combining 60 forward primers for TCR Vbeta segments and 13 reverse primers for TCR Jbeta segments was used. The table was pulled from immuneACCESS by TCRdb, which kept in-frame rearrangements only. Such tables lose some clones; where checked, under half of the loss comes from unresolved V genes, and the rest has no known cause. For this sample there are 180,000 or so clones; over 70% appear just once. The top ten hold around 3% of the sample. Sequenced input: PBMCs. The source of these receptors is a male donor in good health and CMV-seronegative.

The CDR3 loop reads CASSLGGDNEQFF. CDR3 DNA sequence: TGCGCCAGCAGCTTGGGCGGGGACAATGAGCAGTTCTTC. The chain has TRBV5-1 and TRBJ2-1, with a weak D call TRBD2 (6 bases). Germline V gene data show CDR1 as SGHRS and CDR2 as YFSETQ. The germline V and J ends were trimmed by 0 bases and 5 bases, with 6 bases remaining between them. This CDR3 is built from 13 residues.

J is TRBJ2-7 and V is TRBV28; D is perhaps TRBD2 (5 bases). CDR1 is MDHEN, CDR2 SYDVKM, per germline. The CDR3 covers 11 residues. V was pared by 8 bases and J by 9 bases, with 14 bases between. CDR3 protein: CASGDKDWQYF. CDR3 DNA: TGTGCCAGCGGTGATAAGGACTGGCAGTACTTC.

This chain joins TRBV7-8 and TRBJ2-6, with D unclear. The CDR3 is made up of 15 amino acids. CDR1 is SGHVS, CDR2 FQNEAQ, per germline. Trimming took 1 base from V and 0 from J, leaving 4 bases between them. CDR3 region: CASSLDSSGANVLTF. CDR3 DNA: TGTGCCAGCAGCTTAGACAGCTCTGGGGCCAACGTCCTGACTTTC.

The genes are TRBV6-5 and TRBJ1-1; 7 nucleotides align to TRBD1. Germline values: CDR1 MNHEY, CDR2 SVGAGI. The CDR3 extends over 12 amino acids. With 6 bases clipped from V and 7 bases from J, the junction kept 5 bases outside the gene matches. As DNA, the CDR3 is TGTGCCAGCAGGCGACAGGGCGGTGAAGCTTTCTTT. Its protein product is CASRRQGGEAFF.

V gene TRBV5-1 combines with J gene TRBJ2-3; a possible D gene is TRBD1 (6 bases). The V gene lost 0 bases and the J gene lost 5 bases, with 10 bases spanning the gap. Germline V CDR1 and CDR2: SGHRS, YFSETQ. This CDR3 is 14 amino acids long. DNA for the CDR3: TGCGCCAGCAGCTTGGGTCAGGGGATAGATACGCAGTATTTT. Amino acids: CASSLGQGIDTQYF. Together with reference TRBV5-1 and TRBJ2-3, the CDR3 gives the full variable domain: KAGVTQTPRYLIKTRGQQVTLSCSPISGHRSVSWYQQTPGQGLQFLFEYFSETQRNKGNFPGRFSGRQFSNSRSEMNVSTLELGDSALYLCASSLGQGIDTQYFGPGTRLTVL.

This chain connects TRBV9 to TRBJ2-3; D ambiguous. CDR1 and CDR2 (germline): SGDLS, YYNGEE. The CDR3 has 15 residues. The V end was cut by 0 bases, the J end by 2 bases, with 10 bases between. CDR3 in DNA: TGTGCCAGCAGCGTAGCTGGGCATGTCACAGATACGCAGTATTTT. The encoded protein is CASSVAGHVTDTQYF. Supplemented by reference TRBV9 and TRBJ2-3, the full variable domain reads DSGVTQTPKHLITATGQRVTLRCSPRSGDLSVYWYQQSLDQGLQFLIQYYNGEERAKGNILERFSAQQFPDLHSELNLSSLELGDSALYFCASSVAGHVTDTQYFGPGTRLTVL.

The V call is TRBV6-6, the J call TRBJ1-5, with D possibly matching TRBD1 (5 bases). Germline loops: CDR1 MNHNY, CDR2 SVGAGI (reference sequence). The CDR3 extends over 16 amino acids. V shed 0 bases and J shed 1 base, with 10 bases lying between them. The CDR3 spells CASSYSLQGSNQPQHF. The CDR3 DNA reads as TGTGCCAGCAGTTACTCCTTGCAGGGCAGCAATCAGCCCCAGCATTTT.

The rearrangement uses TRBV6-1 and TRBJ2-1, with a possible D match to TRBD1 (5 bases). V was shortened by 4 bases and J by 10 bases, with 14 bases between the two germline ends. CDR1 and CDR2 (germline): MNHNS, SASEGT. The CDR3 is 13 residues long. Here the CDR3 DNA reads TGTGCCAGCAGTGTACCCCCAGGGCGCGAGCAGTTCTTC. The encoded protein is CASSVPPGREQFF.

The J gene is TRBJ2-5, the V gene TRBV4-1; D gene unclear. From germline, CDR1 is MGHRA and CDR2 YSYEKL. The CDR3 is made up of 14 amino acids. The ends were cut back, 1 base at V and 3 bases at J, with 9 bases in the middle. CDR3 in amino acids: CASSQGQYEETQYF. CDR3 sequence (DNA): TGCGCCAGCAGCCAAGGACAATACGAAGAGACCCAGTACTTC.

Turning to this clone: Sequence at one end of the junction differs from germline and may be a read error. The chain joins TRBV7-9 to TRBJ2-7, with D perhaps matching TRBD2 (5 bases). Germline V CDR1 and CDR2: SEHNR, FQNEAQ (reference sequence). The CDR3 totals 16 residues. The CDR3 is CSSSGNLGLSPYEQYF. Written as DNA, the CDR3 is TGTTCCAGCAGCGGCAACTTGGGCCTCTCTCCCTACGAGCAGTACTTC.

The V call is TRBV11-3, the J call TRBJ2-1; tentative D call: TRBD2 (5 bases). Germline CDR1 reads SGHNT; CDR2 reads YENEEA. V shed 1 base and J shed 6 bases, with 7 bases lying between them. CDR3 length: 13 residues. The CDR3 coding sequence is TGTGCCAGCAGCTTAGGCGAGGGCAATGAGCAGTTCTTC. Translating it yields CASSLGEGNEQFF.

This clone was detected only a few times. CDR3 residues: CASSLSRETNEKLFF. CDR3 sequence (DNA): TGTGCCAGCAGCCTGAGCAGGGAAACTAATGAAAAACTGTTTTTT. The rearrangement joins TRBV7-9 to TRBJ1-4; D is possibly TRBD1 (5 bases). Germline V lookup: CDR1 SEHNR, CDR2 FQNEAQ (reference sequence). V was shortened by 5 bases and J by 1 base, with 11 bases between the two germline ends. The length of the CDR3 is 15 residues.

Remarks on this clone: This sample includes further DNA sequences coding for the same CDR3. The chain is built from TRBV6-5 and TRBJ2-7, with TRBD2 identical over 7 bases. V lost 0 bases, J lost 0 bases, and 5 bases stayed unmatched. Per the germline V gene, CDR1 is MNHEY and CDR2 is SVGAGI. There are 16 residues in the CDR3. In DNA form, the CDR3 reads TGTGCCAGCAGTTACTCTTCCGGGGGGAGCTCCTACGAGCAGTACTTC. The encoded protein is CASSYSSGGSSYEQYF.

This clone was picked up a small number of times. The chain has TRBV5-1 and TRBJ1-2; no firm D call. Trimming removed 6 bases at V and 8 bases at J, with 14 bases between. Germline loops: CDR1 SGHRS, CDR2 YFSETQ. This CDR3 has 12 residues. The CDR3 loop reads CASTQDGEGYTF. CDR3 nucleotide sequence: TGCGCCAGCACCCAAGACGGGGAAGGCTACACCTTC.

The V call is TRBV19, the J call TRBJ1-2; no reliable D call. Trimming took off 3 bases at V and 4 bases at J, with 15 bases between the two ends. From germline, CDR1 is LNHDA and CDR2 SQIVND (reference sequence). The CDR3 runs 15 residues. CDR3 in amino acids: CASSINTNGGYGYTF. The CDR3 coding sequence is TGTGCCAGTAGTATTAACACTAACGGCGGCTATGGCTACACCTTC.

CDR3 sequence: CASSNLLRGDLASYEQYF. CDR3 in DNA: TGTGCCAGTAGTAATCTCCTCCGGGGTGACTTAGCCTCCTACGAGCAGTACTTC. The chain joins TRBV19 to TRBJ2-7; D possibly corresponds to TRBD2 (5 bases). The CDR3 runs 18 residues. Germline-derived CDR1 and CDR2 are LNHDA and SQIVND (reference sequence). Trimming took off 4 bases at V and 0 bases at J, with 22 bases between the two ends.

The genes are TRBV5-5 and TRBJ1-5; D gene ambiguous. The CDR3 runs 14 residues. The V gene lost 4 bases and the J gene lost 6 bases, with 14 bases spanning the gap. Germline V gives CDR1 SGHKS, CDR2 YYEKEE (reference sequence). In nucleotides, the CDR3 is TGTGCCAGCAGCGTTCCGGGGTCAAGTCAGCCCCAGCATTTT. This gives the protein CASSVPGSSQPQHF.

V is TRBV4-2 and J is TRBJ1-5; TRBD1 matches at 7 bases. The CDR3 totals 16 residues. Germline V gene data show CDR1 as LGHNA and CDR2 as YNFKEQ. V lost 1 base, J lost 1 base, and 4 bases stayed unmatched. CDR3 loop: CASSQGEGGSNQPQHF. The CDR3 coding sequence is TGTGCCAGCAGCCAAGGGGAAGGGGGCAGCAATCAGCCCCAGCATTTT.

This chain links TRBV10-2 with TRBJ2-1; tentatively, D is TRBD2 (7 bases). There are 15 residues in the CDR3. Germline lookup yields CDR1 WSHSY and CDR2 SAAADI. V lost 8 bases and J lost 7, with 21 bases in between. The CDR3 sequence is CASFEGGLFINEQFF. In DNA, the CDR3 is TGCGCCAGCTTTGAGGGGGGGCTTTTTATAAATGAGCAGTTCTTC.

This clone was picked up one time. The chain carries TRBV6-6 and TRBJ2-4; D uncertain. V lost 5 bases to trimming and J lost 0 bases, with 14 bases between them. The CDR3 extends over 16 amino acids. The germline V gene encodes CDR1 MNHNY and CDR2 SVGAGI (reference sequence). CDR3 region: CASSGPPVLAKNIQYF. The CDR3 nucleotides are TGTGCCAGCAGTGGGCCGCCGGTTCTAGCCAAAAACATTCAGTACTTC.

CDR3 residues: CASRTSPYYEQYF. The CDR3 DNA sequence: TGTGCCAGCCGAACGTCCCCCTATTACGAGCAGTACTTC. V is TRBV27 and J is TRBJ2-7; D remains unclear. Germline CDR1 MNHEY, CDR2 SMNVEV (reference sequence). Trimming pared 8 bases from V and 4 bases from J, leaving 15 bases between. CDR3 size: 13 residues.

J is TRBJ1-3 and V is TRBV19, with D tentatively TRBD1 (5 bases). CDR3 length equals 17 residues. The V gene lost 4 bases and the J gene lost 4 bases, with 20 bases spanning the gap. The V gene's germline CDR1 is LNHDA and CDR2 SQIVND (reference sequence). Here the CDR3 DNA reads TGTGCCAGTAGTAGGGGCGGGGAAGGGGCGTCGGGAAACACCATATATTTT. This sequence encodes CASSRGGEGASGNTIYF.